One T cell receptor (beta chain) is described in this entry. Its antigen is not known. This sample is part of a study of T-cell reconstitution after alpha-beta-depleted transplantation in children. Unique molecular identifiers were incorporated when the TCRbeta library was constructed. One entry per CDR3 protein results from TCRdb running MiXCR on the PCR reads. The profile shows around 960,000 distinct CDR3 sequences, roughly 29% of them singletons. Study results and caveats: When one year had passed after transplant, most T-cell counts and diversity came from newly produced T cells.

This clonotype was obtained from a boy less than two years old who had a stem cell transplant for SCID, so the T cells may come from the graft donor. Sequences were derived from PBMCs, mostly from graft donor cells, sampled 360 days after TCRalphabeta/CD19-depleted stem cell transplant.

The chain's CDR3 is CSARGRLSYNEQFF. The CDR3 DNA reads TGCAGTGCTAGAGGCCGGCTCTCCTACAATGAGCAGTTCTTC. This chain links TRBV20-1 with TRBJ2-1; D ambiguous. The CDR3 runs to 14 residues. The germline V and J ends were trimmed by 1 base and 0 bases, with 7 bases remaining between them. In germline, CDR1 is DFQATT, CDR2 SNEGSKA (reference sequence).